This T cell receptor (beta chain) was captured by sequencing in a study of shared clonotypes between healthy human individuals (dated by TCRdb to the early 2020s). For the study in its entirety: A few men and two women, aged 18 to 49 years, made up the cohort. For each donor, three plates each were used for CD4 naive and CD4 memory, two plates were used for CD8 naive, and one plate was used for CD8 memory. Blood TCR repertoires of five healthy adults were deeply sequenced to estimate repertoire size and the extent of clonotype sharing between individuals. To increase sequencing depth and limit assay-specific biases, different laboratories used diverse techniques to prepare libraries and sequence TCR repertoires. Leukapheresis yielded between about 0.85 and 10 billion PBMCs per donor. What the study reported, not specific to this receptor: When four donors were compared, the shared fraction of clonotypes was around 4.6% for naive CD4, 3.5% for naive CD8, about 2.4% for memory CD4, and roughly 0.4% for memory CD8. Incomplete sequencing was indicated by rarefaction of sorted-subset datasets, despite the large sequencing depth. The genetic and exposure-history diversity represented was limited by the small number of donors. Compared with non-shared clonotypes, the clonotypes found in all four sorted-subset donors had higher generation probabilities. Sampling was restricted to blood, and TCR repertoires in tissues likely differ from the TCR repertoires found in blood. Larger estimated clonotype richness was generally found for naive subsets than for memory subsets. Based on pairwise subsampling, the degree of clonotype sharing among donors was expected to be affected by sequencing depth.

For the CD8 naive samples, CD45RO-negative cells were positively selected for CCR7, yielding a CD45RA+CCR7+ population from which TemRA cells were excluded. Donors were healthy HIV-negative adults with no recently reported acute infections or vaccinations. Only Caucasian adults living in Nashville, Tennessee, USA were represented among the donors. Blood was collected by leukapheresis, and PBMCs were isolated by Ficoll-Histopaque density gradient centrifugation and then cryopreserved in liquid nitrogen vapor phase. Analytical flow cytometry was used to check the purity and quantity of every magnetically sorted T cell population. Each sorted fraction had its genomic DNA isolated and then quantified by UV absorbance on a Nanodrop 2000c. The count of this clone is one. Its antigen is still unknown. Base qualities are not recorded, but no much larger clone differs from it by a single base. Using the deep immunoSEQ assay, TCR CDR3 regions were amplified from genomic DNA by multiplex PCR. Genomic DNA extracted from each cell subset was distributed evenly over all wells of several immunoSEQ 96-well plates, and each plate served as one replicate. For sorted subsets, each replicate PCR was loaded with approximately 200 ng genomic DNA, equivalent to about 30,000 T cell genomes. The purified libraries were quantified using a Qubit 3.0 fluorometer, sized with a Bioanalyzer 2100, and then quantified again using the KAPA Library Quantification kit. Every immunoSEQ 96-well plate was sequenced on a dedicated single-read 150-cycle Illumina NextSeq 550 flow cell. On the study's bioinformatics: The immunoSEQ output contained only junctional sequences without quality scores, so filtering could not match that applied to full-length reads. Sequences were annotated with PyIR, a Python wrapper for IgBLAST v1.9, and V/J genes and CDR3 were assigned using IMGT germline references. Any read was removed if the V/J assignment was weak (E-value above 1e-6), the CDR3 was missing, or the read contained stop codons, out-of-frame junctions, or ambiguous translated residues. A V3J clonotype was defined by an identical inferred V gene, J gene, and CDR3 amino acid sequence. The percentage overlap between two repertoires was calculated by dividing the number of shared unique clonotypes by the size of the smaller repertoire. Richness of each repertoire was evaluated using RTK rarefaction, the Chao1 estimator, and Recon v2.1 estimates of unobserved clonotypes. Generation probabilities for all TCRbeta clonotypes obtained by the gDNA method from several donors were computed using OLGA. Not all clones reach the TCRdb copy of this immuneACCESS table, which keeps in-frame sequences only. Checked studies attribute under half of the gap to unresolved V genes and leave the rest unexplained. V and J calls and clone size come straight from that table; D and trimming were deduced from the DNA. A total of about 2.1 million clones appear in this sample, 85% to 95% of them only once. Around 1.7% of the sample lies in the top ten.

Sample: naive CD8+ T cells from PBMCs. The cell subset or site label on this specimen signifies: CD45RA+CCR7+. The receptor was derived from a young man in good health. Some clones in this sample may be carry-over from other donors' samples.

CDR3 protein: CASSLDLGTTSGNTIYF. The DNA sequence is TGTGCCAGCAGCTTAGATCTCGGGACAACCTCTGGAAACACCATATATTTT. The chain is assembled from TRBV11-2 and TRBJ1-3; matching of 6 bases hints at TRBD1 as the D gene. CDR3 length: 17 amino acids, cysteine to phenylalanine. Only CDR3 DNA remains: 51 bases, in frame from the first base. V is reduced by 0 bases and J by 0 bases, leaving a spacing of 12 bases between them. CDR1 and CDR2 are drawn from the germline V gene: SGHAT, FQNNGV.